Given below is one T cell receptor beta chain in context. Antigen specificity is unknown. This sample stems from a study of T cells after posttransplantation cyclophosphamide. On the day of bone marrow donation, the related graft donor provided peripheral blood. Study outcomes and limitations: Donor CD8+ memory clones often dominated recipient blood repertoires at later times. After PTCy, TRB diversity resembled that of CNI/methotrexate controls. Skin or GI-infiltrating T cells shared few TRB sequences with blood.

Germline V gene data show CDR1 as SGDLS and CDR2 as YYNGEE. The CDR3 extends over 17 amino acids. The V gene end was trimmed by 4 bases and the J gene end by 0 bases; junction bases not matched to a gene: 5. Clones were sequenced by immunoSEQ multiplex PCR, and TCRdb holds only the in-frame ones, with some missing. Singletons are absent from the sample, which has roughly 32,000 clones. Sequencing used PBMCs. The chain joins TRBV9 to TRBJ2-3; 13 nucleotides align to TRBD2. This receptor was taken from a woman aged 25 to 45 in good health and a related stem cell transplant donor. Here the CDR3 DNA reads TGTGCCAGCAGCCAAACTAGCGGGGGGGCTAGCACAGATACGCAGTATTTT. It is translated as CASSQTSGGASTDTQYF. Combining the CDR3 with reference TRBV9 and TRBJ2-3 gives the whole variable domain DSGVTQTPKHLITATGQRVTLRCSPRSGDLSVYWYQQSLDQGLQFLIQYYNGEERAKGNILERFSAQQFPDLHSELNLSSLELGDSALYFCASSQTSGGASTDTQYFGPGTRLTVL.